This T cell receptor beta chain originates from a study of T cells in Graves' hyperthyroidism and ophthalmopathy. Study-level information: Staff took peripheral blood when the initial diagnosis was made, before any treatment began. Study outcomes and limitations: Most thyroid clonotypes with frequency above 0.001 were detected in blood.

This CDR3 spans 14 amino acids. Germline CDR1 LNHDA, CDR2 SQIVND (reference sequence). The ends were cut back, 4 bases at V and 5 bases at J, with 14 bases in the middle. Amplification yielded TCR beta CDR3 regions, with RNA transcripts as the source. An initial round of RT-PCR targeting the TCR CDR3 relied on the HTBI primer set. From the multiplex PCR reads, TCRdb called clonotypes with MiXCR, one entry per CDR3 protein. The profile covers about 180,000 distinct CDR3 sequences, with approximately 15% appearing a single time and 25% to 35% taken by the ten largest. On this clonotype: Its antigen is undetermined.

It was considered stable Graves' hyperthyroidism when ophthalmopathy did not progress within 18 months. The diagnoses drew upon clinical symptoms, serum thyroxine and TRAb, thyroid ultrasound and orbital computed tomography. This clonotype was sampled from a woman aged 50 to 60 with Graves' hyperthyroidism. The V and J genes are TRBV19 and TRBJ1-1; tentative D call: TRBD1 (6 bases). Material: blood. For the CDR3, the DNA is TGTGCCAGTAGTACCGGGGGGCCGTGGACTGAAGCTTTCTTT. Encoded protein: CASSTGGPWTEAFF.